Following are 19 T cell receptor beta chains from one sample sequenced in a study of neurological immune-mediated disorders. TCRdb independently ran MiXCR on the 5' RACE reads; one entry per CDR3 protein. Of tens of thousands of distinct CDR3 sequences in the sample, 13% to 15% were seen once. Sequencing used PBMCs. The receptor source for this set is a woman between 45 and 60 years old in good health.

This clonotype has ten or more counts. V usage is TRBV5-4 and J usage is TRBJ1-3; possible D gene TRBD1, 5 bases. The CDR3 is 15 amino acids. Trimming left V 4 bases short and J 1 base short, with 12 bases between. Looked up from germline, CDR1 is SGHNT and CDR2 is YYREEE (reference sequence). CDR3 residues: CASSAGTASGNTIYF. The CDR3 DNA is TGTGCCAGCAGCGCAGGGACCGCTTCTGGAAACACCATATATTTT.

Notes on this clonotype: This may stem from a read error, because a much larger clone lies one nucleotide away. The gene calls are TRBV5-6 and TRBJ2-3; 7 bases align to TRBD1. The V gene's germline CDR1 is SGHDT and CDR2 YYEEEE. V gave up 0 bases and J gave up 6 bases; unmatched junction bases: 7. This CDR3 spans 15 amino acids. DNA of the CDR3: TGTGCCAGCAGCTTGGAGGGGGCACTCACCGATACGCAGTATTTT. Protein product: CASSLEGALTDTQYF.

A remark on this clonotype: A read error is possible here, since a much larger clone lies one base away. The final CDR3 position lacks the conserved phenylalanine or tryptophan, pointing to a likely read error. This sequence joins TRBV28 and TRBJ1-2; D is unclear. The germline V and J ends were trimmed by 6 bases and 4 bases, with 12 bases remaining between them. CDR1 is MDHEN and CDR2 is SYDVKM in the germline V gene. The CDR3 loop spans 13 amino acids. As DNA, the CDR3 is TGTGCCAGCAGACCACCTTCGGTCTATGGCTACACCTTA. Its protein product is CASRPPSVYGYTL.

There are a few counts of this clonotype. The CDR3 DNA sequence: TGTGCCAGCAGCCCGGGAGACAGGGGGCTGTACGAGCAGTACTTC. It yields the protein CASSPGDRGLYEQYF. This sequence joins TRBV7-2 and TRBJ2-7; TRBD1 agrees at 10 bases. CDR3 length: 15 residues. Germline assignment: CDR1 SGHTA and CDR2 FQGNSA. With V trimmed by 5 bases and J by 4 bases, 8 bases remained unmatched.

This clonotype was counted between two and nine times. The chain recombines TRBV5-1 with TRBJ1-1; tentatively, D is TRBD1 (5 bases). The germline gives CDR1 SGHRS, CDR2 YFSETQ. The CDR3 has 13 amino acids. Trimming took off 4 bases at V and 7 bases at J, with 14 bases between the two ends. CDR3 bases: TGCGCCAGCAGCGAAGGGACTGCAATTGAAGCTTTCTTT. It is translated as CASSEGTAIEAFF.

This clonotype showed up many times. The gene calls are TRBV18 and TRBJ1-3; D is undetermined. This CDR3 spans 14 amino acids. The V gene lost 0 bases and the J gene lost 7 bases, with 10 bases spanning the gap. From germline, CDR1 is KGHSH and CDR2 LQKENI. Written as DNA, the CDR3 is TGTGCCAGCTCACCACCTCACCCGGATAACACCATATATTTT. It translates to CASSPPHPDNTIYF.

For the CDR3, the DNA is TGTGCCAGCAGCTTAGGGGCTAGCGGAACCTACAATGAGCAGTTCTTC. Translation: CASSLGASGTYNEQFF. The chain is built from TRBV7-6 and TRBJ2-1, with TRBD2 matching 7 bases. The CDR3 totals 16 residues. Unmatched junction bases numbered 5, after V lost 1 base and J lost 2 bases. Germline V CDR1 and CDR2: SGHVS, FNYEAQ.

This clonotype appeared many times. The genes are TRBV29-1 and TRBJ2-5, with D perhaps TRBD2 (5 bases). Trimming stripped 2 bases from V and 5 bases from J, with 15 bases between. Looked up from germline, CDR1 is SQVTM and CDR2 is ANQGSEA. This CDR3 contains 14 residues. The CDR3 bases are TGCAGCGTTGAAAGGAGCCAACTAGTGGAGACCCAGTACTTC. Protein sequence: CSVERSQLVETQYF.

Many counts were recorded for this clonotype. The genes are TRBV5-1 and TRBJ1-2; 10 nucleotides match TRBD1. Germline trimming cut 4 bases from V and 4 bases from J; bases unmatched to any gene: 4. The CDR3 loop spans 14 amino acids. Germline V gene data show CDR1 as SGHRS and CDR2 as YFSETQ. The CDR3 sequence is CASSPGQGGYGYTF. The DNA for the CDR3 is TGCGCCAGCAGCCCTGGACAGGGGGGCTATGGCTACACCTTC.

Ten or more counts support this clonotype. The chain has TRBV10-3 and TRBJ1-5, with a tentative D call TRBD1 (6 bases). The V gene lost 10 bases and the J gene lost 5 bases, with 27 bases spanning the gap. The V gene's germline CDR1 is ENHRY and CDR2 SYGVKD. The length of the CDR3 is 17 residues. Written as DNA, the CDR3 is TGTGCCACATCGCCCCCTCCACCCGGGACAAAAGATCAGCCCCAGCATTTT. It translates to CATSPPPPGTKDQPQHF.

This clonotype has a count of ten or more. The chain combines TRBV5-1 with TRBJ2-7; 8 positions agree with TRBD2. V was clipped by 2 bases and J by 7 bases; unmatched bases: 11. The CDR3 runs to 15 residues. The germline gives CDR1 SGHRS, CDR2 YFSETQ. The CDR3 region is CASSFLAGNTREQYF. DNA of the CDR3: TGCGCCAGCAGCTTCTTAGCGGGAAACACACGGGAGCAGTACTTC.

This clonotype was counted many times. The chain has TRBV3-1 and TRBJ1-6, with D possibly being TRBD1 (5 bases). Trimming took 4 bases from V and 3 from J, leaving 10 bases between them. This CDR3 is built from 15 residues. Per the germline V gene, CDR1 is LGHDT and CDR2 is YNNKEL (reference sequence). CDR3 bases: TGTGCCAGCAGCCCACAGGCGAACTATAATTCACCCCTCCACTTT. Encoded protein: CASSPQANYNSPLHF.

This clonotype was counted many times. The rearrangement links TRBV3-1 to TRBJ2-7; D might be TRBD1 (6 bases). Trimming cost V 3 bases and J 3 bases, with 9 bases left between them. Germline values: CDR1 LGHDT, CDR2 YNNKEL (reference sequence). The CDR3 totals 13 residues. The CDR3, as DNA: TGTGCCAGCAGCCATGGACAGAGCTACGAGCAGTACTTC. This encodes CASSHGQSYEQYF.

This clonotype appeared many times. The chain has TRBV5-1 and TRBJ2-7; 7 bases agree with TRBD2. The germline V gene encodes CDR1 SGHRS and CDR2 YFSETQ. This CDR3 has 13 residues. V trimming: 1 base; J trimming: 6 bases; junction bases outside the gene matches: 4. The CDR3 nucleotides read TGCGCCAGCAGCTTGAGGGAGGGGCGCGAGCAGTACTTC. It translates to CASSLREGREQYF. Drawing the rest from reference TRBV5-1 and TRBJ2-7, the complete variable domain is KAGVTQTPRYLIKTRGQQVTLSCSPISGHRSVSWYQQTPGQGLQFLFEYFSETQRNKGNFPGRFSGRQFSNSRSEMNVSTLELGDSALYLCASSLREGREQYFGPGTRLTVT.

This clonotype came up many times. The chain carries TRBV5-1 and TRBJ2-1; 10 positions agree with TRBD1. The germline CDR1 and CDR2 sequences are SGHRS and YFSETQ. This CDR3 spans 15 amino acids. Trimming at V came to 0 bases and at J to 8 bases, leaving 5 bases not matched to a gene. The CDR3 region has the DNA TGCGCCAGCAGCTTGGGGGACAGGGGTCGTGATGAGCAGTTCTTC. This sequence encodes CASSLGDRGRDEQFF.

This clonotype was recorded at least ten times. CDR3 loop: CASSLVSGQDYGYTF. In DNA, the CDR3 is TGCGCCAGCAGCTTGGTGTCAGGGCAGGACTATGGCTACACCTTC. This chain connects TRBV5-1 to TRBJ1-2, with D possibly being TRBD1 (5 bases). CDR3 length: 15 residues. V dropped 0 bases and J dropped 3 bases, with 12 bases sitting between them. The germline CDR1 and CDR2 sequences are SGHRS and YFSETQ.

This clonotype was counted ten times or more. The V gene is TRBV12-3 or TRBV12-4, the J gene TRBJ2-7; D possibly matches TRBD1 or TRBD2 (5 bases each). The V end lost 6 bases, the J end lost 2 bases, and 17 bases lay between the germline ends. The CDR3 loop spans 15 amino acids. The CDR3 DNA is TGTGCCAGCAGCGCGACGGGGCCTTATACCTACGAGCAGTACTTC. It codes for CASSATGPYTYEQYF.

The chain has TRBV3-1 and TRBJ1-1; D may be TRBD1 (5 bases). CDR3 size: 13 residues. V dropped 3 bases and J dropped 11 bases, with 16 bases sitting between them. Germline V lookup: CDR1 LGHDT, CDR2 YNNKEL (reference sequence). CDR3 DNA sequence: TGTGCCAGCAGCCATTTGGGGGGGTCTGGGGCTTTCTTT. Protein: CASSHLGGSGAFF.

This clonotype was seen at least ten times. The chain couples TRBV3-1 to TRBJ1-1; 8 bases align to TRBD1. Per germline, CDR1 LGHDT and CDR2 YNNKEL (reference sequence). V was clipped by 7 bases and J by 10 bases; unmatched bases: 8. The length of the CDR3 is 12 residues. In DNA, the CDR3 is TGTGCCAGCACCCTAGCCGGGACAGGAGCTTTCTTT. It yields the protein CASTLAGTGAFF. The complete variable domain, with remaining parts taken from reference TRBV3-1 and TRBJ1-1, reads DTAVSQTPKYLVTQMGNDKSIKCEQNLGHDTMYWYKQDSKKFLKIMFSYNNKELIINETVPNRFSPKSPDKAHLNLHINSLELGDSAVYFCASTLAGTGAFFGQGTRLTVV.